This T cell receptor (beta chain) was obtained from a study of T cell responses to AZD1222 COVID-19 vaccine. Regarding the study as a whole: The CD4 TCRs associated with vaccination extended across spike and predominated at 160-218 and 743-854.

Data came from immunoSEQ multiplex PCR; TCRdb stores just in-frame clones and leaves some out. The top ten hold less than 4% of the sample, which has more than 55,000 clones, approximately 80% seen once. Note on this clone: The antigen is unknown.

V was cut by 6 bases and J by 0 bases, with 14 bases left in between. The CDR3 has 16 amino acids. Germline V gene sequence: CDR1 MDHEN, CDR2 SYDVKM. The specimen comprised peripheral blood, sampled 28 days after the second AZD1222 dose. The chain joins TRBV28 to TRBJ1-4; D is unclear. The receptor was isolated from an adult who received the AZD1222 COVID-19 vaccine. The CDR3 DNA reads TGTGCCAGCAGCTTAGACCTCCTAGCAACTAATGAAAAACTGTTTTTT. This sequence encodes CASSLDLLATNEKLFF.